The 5 T cell receptor beta chains below all came from one sample that was sequenced in a study of CD8+CD57+ T cells in acquired aplastic anemia. In patients chosen for sequencing, flow cytometry had shown CD8+CD57+ cell expansion. Genomic DNA served as template for TCR beta VDJ and CDR3 profiling. MiXCR, applied by TCRdb to the reads, yields one record per CDR3 protein. The top ten clones hold about 60% of a sample with some 200,000 distinct CDR3 sequences, roughly two thirds of them seen once. The sequencing input was sorted CD4+, CD8+, or CD8+CD57+ T cells (not recorded which) from PBMCs. All receptors derive from a human donor with aplastic anemia.

This clonotype was detected ten times or more. The chain carries TRBV29-1 and TRBJ2-6; perhaps TRBD1 as D (5 bases). This CDR3 is built from 12 residues. With 6 bases removed from V and 3 bases from J, the gap between germline ends came to 6 bases. Germline V CDR1 and CDR2: SQVTM, ANQGSEA. The CDR3 loop reads CSVGVGANVLTF. CDR3 coding DNA: TGCAGCGTAGGGGTTGGGGCCAACGTCCTGACTTTC.

The chain carries TRBV6-6 and TRBJ1-2; 9 nucleotides agree with TRBD1. The CDR3 consists of 15 residues. Germline V gene data show CDR1 as MNHNY and CDR2 as SVGAGI (reference sequence). Trimming removed 5 bases from V and 4 bases from J; junction bases left unmatched: 8. CDR3 protein: CASSASGTGSYGYTF. For the CDR3, the DNA is TGTGCCAGCAGTGCATCGGGGACAGGGAGCTATGGCTACACCTTC.

J is TRBJ2-7 and V is TRBV9; unclear D gene. The CDR3 spans 15 residues. Germline CDR1 SGDLS, CDR2 YYNGEE. Trimming shortened V by 4 bases and J by 0 bases, and 14 bases separated the two germline ends. In nucleotides, the CDR3 is TGTGCCAGCAGCCAAGAACCCACCTACTCCTACGAGCAGTACTTC. Amino acid sequence: CASSQEPTYSYEQYF.

This chain connects TRBV15 to TRBJ2-5, with TRBD2 as a possible D gene (5 bases). This CDR3 is built from 14 residues. Between the trimmed V and J ends, which lost 4 bases and 5 bases, there was a span of 14 bases. Germline V gene data show CDR1 as LNHNV and CDR2 as YYDKDF (reference sequence). The DNA of the CDR3 is TGTGCCACCAGCAAGCGGTACCCCTCGGAGACCCAGTACTTC. It specifies CATSKRYPSETQYF.

Only one count was recorded for this clonotype. The gene calls are TRBV5-1 and TRBJ1-1; D not certain. Germline V CDR1 and CDR2: SGHRS, YFSETQ. V was clipped by 5 bases and J by 1 base, with 9 bases between them. This CDR3 spans 13 amino acids. The DNA of the CDR3 is TGCGCCAGCAGAACCCCTGGGAACACTGAAGCTTTCTTT. Protein product: CASRTPGNTEAFF.